The TCR beta chain described here comes from a study of blood T cell repertoires in COVID-19. TCRdb's table, derived via immunoSEQ multiplex PCR, lists solely in-frame clones and lacks some. This table has 100,000 to 150,000 clones, over 75% appearing once. V gave up 1 base and J gave up 2 bases; unmatched junction bases: 8. Germline CDR1 reads SGDLS; CDR2 reads YYNGEE. The CDR3 is 18 residues long. The rearrangement uses TRBV9 and TRBJ2-3, with 12 bases matching TRBD2. The clonotype originates from an elderly man with active or convalescent COVID-19. The sample consisted of peripheral blood. The chain's CDR3 is CASSVSLAGGPITDTQYF. CDR3 coding DNA: TGTGCCAGCAGCGTAAGCCTAGCGGGGGGGCCTATCACAGATACGCAGTATTTT.